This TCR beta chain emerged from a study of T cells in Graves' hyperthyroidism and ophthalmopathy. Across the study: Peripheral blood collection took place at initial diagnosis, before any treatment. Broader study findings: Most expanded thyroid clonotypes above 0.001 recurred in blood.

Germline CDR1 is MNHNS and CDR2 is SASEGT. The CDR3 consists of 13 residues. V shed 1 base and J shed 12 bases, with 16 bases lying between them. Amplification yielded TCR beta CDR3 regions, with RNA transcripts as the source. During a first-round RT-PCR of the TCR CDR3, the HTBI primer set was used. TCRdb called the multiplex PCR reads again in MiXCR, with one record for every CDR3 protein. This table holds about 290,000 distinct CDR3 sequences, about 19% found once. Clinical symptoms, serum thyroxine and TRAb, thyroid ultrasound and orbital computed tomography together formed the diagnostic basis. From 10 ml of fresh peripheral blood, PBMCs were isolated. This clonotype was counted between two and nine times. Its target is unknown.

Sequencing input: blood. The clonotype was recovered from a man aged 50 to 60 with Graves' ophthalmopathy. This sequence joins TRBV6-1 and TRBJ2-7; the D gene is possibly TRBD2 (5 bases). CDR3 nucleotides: TGTGCCAGCAGTGAAGGGCTGCACTACGGAGGGTACTTC. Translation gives CASSEGLHYGGYF.